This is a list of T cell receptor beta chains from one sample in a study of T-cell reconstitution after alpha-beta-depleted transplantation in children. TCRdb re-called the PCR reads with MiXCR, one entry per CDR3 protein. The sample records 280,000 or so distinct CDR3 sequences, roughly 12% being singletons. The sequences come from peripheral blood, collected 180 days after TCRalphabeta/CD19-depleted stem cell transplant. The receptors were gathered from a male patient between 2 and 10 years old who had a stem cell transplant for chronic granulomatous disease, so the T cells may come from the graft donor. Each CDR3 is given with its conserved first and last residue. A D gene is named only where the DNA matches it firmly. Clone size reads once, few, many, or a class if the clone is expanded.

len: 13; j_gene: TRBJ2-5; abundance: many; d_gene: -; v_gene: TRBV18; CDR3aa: CASSPRRGETQYF; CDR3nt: TGTGCCAGCTCACCACGAAGGGGAGAGACCCAGTACTTC
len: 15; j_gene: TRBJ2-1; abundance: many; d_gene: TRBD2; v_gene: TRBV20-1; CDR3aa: CSARLSGGAYNEQFF; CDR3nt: TGCAGTGCTCGACTTAGCGGGGGGGCTTACAATGAGCAGTTCTTC
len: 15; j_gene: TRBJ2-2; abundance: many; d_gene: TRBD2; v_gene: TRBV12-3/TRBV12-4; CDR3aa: CASSSWGGNTGELFF; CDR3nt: TGTGCCAGCAGTTCGTGGGGGGGAAACACCGGGGAGCTGTTTTTT
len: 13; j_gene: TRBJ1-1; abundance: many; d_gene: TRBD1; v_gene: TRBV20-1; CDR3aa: CSASRGLDTEAFF; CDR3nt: TGCAGTGCTAGCAGGGGGTTGGACACTGAAGCTTTCTTT
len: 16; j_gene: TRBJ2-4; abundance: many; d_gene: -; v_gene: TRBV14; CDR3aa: CASSPRGSGAKNIQYF; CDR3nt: TGTGCCAGCAGCCCCCGGGGGAGCGGGGCCAAAAACATTCAGTACTTC
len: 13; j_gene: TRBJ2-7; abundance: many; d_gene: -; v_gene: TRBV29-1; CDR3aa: CSVAGTVSYEQYF; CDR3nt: TGCAGCGTGGCCGGGACGGTCTCCTACGAGCAGTACTTC
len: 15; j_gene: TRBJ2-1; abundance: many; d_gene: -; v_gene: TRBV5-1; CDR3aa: CASSLVGGGYNEQFF; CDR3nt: TGCGCCAGCAGCTTGGTAGGGGGAGGCTACAATGAGCAGTTCTTC
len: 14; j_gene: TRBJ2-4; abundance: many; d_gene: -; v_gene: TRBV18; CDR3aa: CASSPRDTKNIQYF; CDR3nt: TGTGCCAGCTCACCACGGGACACCAAAAACATTCAGTACTTC
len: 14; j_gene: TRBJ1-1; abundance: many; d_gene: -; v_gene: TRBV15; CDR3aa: CATSRDLGYTEAFF; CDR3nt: TGTGCCACCAGCAGAGATTTGGGTTACACTGAAGCTTTCTTT
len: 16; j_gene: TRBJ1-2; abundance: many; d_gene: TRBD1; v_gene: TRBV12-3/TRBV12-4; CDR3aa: CASSHLDRGILYGYTF; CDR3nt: TGTGCCAGCAGTCATTTAGACAGGGGGATACTCTATGGCTACACCTTC
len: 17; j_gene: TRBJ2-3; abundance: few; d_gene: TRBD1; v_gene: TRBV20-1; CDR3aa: CSAKSDRGPGSTDTQYF; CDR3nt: TGCAGTGCTAAAAGCGACAGGGGGCCGGGGAGCACAGATACGCAGTATTTT
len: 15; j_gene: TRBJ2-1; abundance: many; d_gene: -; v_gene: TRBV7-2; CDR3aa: CASIQGGGSYNEQFF; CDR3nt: TGTGCCAGCATCCAGGGTGGGGGCTCCTACAATGAGCAGTTCTTC
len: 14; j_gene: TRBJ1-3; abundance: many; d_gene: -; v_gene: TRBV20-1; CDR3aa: CSARRGSSGNTIYF; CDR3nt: TGCAGTGCTAGAAGGGGTAGCTCTGGAAACACCATATATTTT
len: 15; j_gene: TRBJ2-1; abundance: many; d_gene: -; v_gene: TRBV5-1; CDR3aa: CASSIRVNGYNEQFF; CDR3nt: TGCGCCAGCAGCATCCGGGTAAACGGCTACAATGAGCAGTTCTTC
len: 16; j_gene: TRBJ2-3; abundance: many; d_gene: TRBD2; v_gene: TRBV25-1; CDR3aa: CASSAFAGGPVDTQYF; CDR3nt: TGTGCCAGCAGTGCATTCGCGGGGGGGCCAGTAGATACGCAGTATTTT
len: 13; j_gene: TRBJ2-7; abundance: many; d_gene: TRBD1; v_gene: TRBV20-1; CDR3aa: CSAQRQGANEQYF; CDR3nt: TGCAGTGCCCAACGACAGGGGGCCAACGAGCAGTACTTC